The rows below give T cell receptor beta chains drawn from one sample of a study of vaccination effects on CD4 cells after COVID-19. Antigens of these TCRs are unknown. Using immunoSEQ multiplex PCR, the repertoire was profiled, and TCRdb retains in-frame clones only, with some absent. The data hold under 20,000 clones, with around four fifths observed a single time. This specimen was CD4+ T cells from PBMCs cultured with SARS-CoV-2 spike peptides, taken before COVID-19 vaccination. The receptors derive from a human donor who had a prior SARS-CoV-2 infection. Both conserved end residues are part of each CDR3. The D gene is left open where the match is weak. Not every row has a clone size; where given, it reads once, few, many or a size class.

clone_size | d_call | j_call | v_call | cdr3_nt | cdr3_aa
- | - | TRBJ1-1 | TRBV9 | TGTGCCAGCAGCGTAGATCCGATAGCTCCCCACAGGGCTGGAACGACTGAAGCTTTCTTT | CASSVDPIAPHRAGTTEAFF
- | TRBD2 | TRBJ2-7 | TRBV7-8 | TGTGCCAGCAGCTTAGCGAGGGCGCGGGGGGCCTACGAGCAGTACTTC | CASSLARARGAYEQYF
- | TRBD2 | TRBJ2-3 | TRBV7-2 | TGTGCCAGCAGCCCGTCCCTAGCGGGGGGGCAAGATACGCAGTATTTT | CASSPSLAGGQDTQYF
- | - | TRBJ2-1 | TRBV11-3 | TGTGCCAGCAGCATGCAAACAGGGAGTGAGCAGTTCTTC | CASSMQTGSEQFF
few | - | TRBJ2-7 | TRBV5-6 | TGTGCCAGCAGCTTCGGGGGTAGAGGCTCCTACGAGCAGTACTTC | CASSFGGRGSYEQYF
once | - | TRBJ2-7 | TRBV18 | TGTGCCAGCTCACCACCAAGAAACTACGGGGAGCAGTACTTC | CASSPPRNYGEQYF
once | - | TRBJ1-1 | TRBV18 | TGTGCCAGCTCACCTCAGGGAAACACTGAAGCTTTCTTT | CASSPQGNTEAFF
- | - | TRBJ1-2 | TRBV6-1 | TGTGCCAGCAGTGAAGGGGAATACTATGGCTACACCTTC | CASSEGEYYGYTF
once | - | TRBJ2-3 | TRBV19 | TGTGCCAGTAGTCGAACGGGGACGGGAGATACGCAGTATTTT | CASSRTGTGDTQYF
- | TRBD1 | TRBJ1-2 | TRBV27 | TGTGCCAGCAGTTTATGGGACAGGACGAACTATGGCTACACCTTC | CASSLWDRTNYGYTF
- | - | TRBJ1-2 | TRBV7-9 | TGTGCCAGCAGCTTGCTTGGGGGGCGCAACTATGGCTACACCTTC | CASSLLGGRNYGYTF
few | TRBD1 | TRBJ1-3 | TRBV9 | TGTGCCAGCAGCCGTGACAGGGCTGGAAACACCATATATTTT | CASSRDRAGNTIYF
once | TRBD1 | TRBJ2-7 | TRBV5-5 | TGTGCCAGCAGCGGACCCACAGGGGTTTGGTCCTACGAGCAGTACTTC | CASSGPTGVWSYEQYF
- | TRBD1 | TRBJ1-1 | TRBV7-2 | TGTGCCAGCAGACCACAGGACAGGGGGAATACTGAAGCTTTCTTT | CASRPQDRGNTEAFF
few | - | TRBJ1-1 | TRBV5-1 | TGCGCCAGCAGCTTGGCCACAGGGTTGAACACTGAAGCTTTCTTT | CASSLATGLNTEAFF
- | TRBD2 | TRBJ2-3 | TRBV5-5 | TGTGCCAGCAGCTTGGGCCCCCTAGCGGGGGTTGTCGCAGATACGCAGTATTTT | CASSLGPLAGVVADTQYF
- | - | TRBJ1-2 | TRBV2 | TGTGCCAGCAGTGAATCGTGGGCAGGACAGGGCTACACCTTC | CASSESWAGQGYTF
- | - | TRBJ2-1 | TRBV25-1 | TGTGCCAGCAGTTTCACGGGAAATGAGCAGTTCTTC | CASSFTGNEQFF
- | - | TRBJ1-1 | TRBV4-1 | TGCGCCAGCAGCCAAGGAGGAACACGGGGCAAAATGAACACTGAAGCTTTCTTT | CASSQGGTRGKMNTEAFF
- | - | TRBJ1-4 | TRBV4-3 | TGCGCCAGCAGCCAAGGAGCCGAGATTAATGAAAAACTGTTTTTT | CASSQGAEINEKLFF
few | - | TRBJ1-1 | TRBV6-5 | TGTGCCAGCAGACCTAGGACAGATGTGAACACTGAAGCTTTCTTT | CASRPRTDVNTEAFF
- | - | TRBJ1-2 | TRBV5-1 | TGCGCCAGCAGCTTTATTATCCCAGGGACTTATGGCTACACCTTC | CASSFIIPGTYGYTF
- | - | TRBJ1-6 | TRBV5-1 | TGCGCCAGCAGCCGCGACCAGGCGCGGTCGCATTCACCCCTCCACTTT | CASSRDQARSHSPLHF
- | - | TRBJ2-5 | TRBV2 | TGTGCCAGTCGGGAGTACCAAGAGACCCAGTACTTC | CASREYQETQYF
- | TRBD1 | TRBJ2-1 | TRBV7-2 | TGTGCCAGCAGCTTGAGACAGGGTTCCTACAATGAGCAGTTCTTC | CASSLRQGSYNEQFF
- | - | TRBJ1-1 | TRBV5-6 | TGTGCCAGCAGCTTGGGGGTCTGGGCTGGCACTGAAGCTTTCTTT | CASSLGVWAGTEAFF
- | TRBD2 | TRBJ2-3 | TRBV7-2 | TGTGCCAGCAGCTGGAACCGGGGGGGGAGCACAGATACGCAGTATTTT | CASSWNRGGSTDTQYF
- | TRBD1 | TRBJ2-6 | TRBV5-1 | TGCGCCAGCAGCTTGGCCGGACAGGTAGCTGGGGCCAACGTCCTGACTTTC | CASSLAGQVAGANVLTF
few | - | TRBJ1-1 | TRBV7-8 | TGTGCCAGCAGCTACCTACAGGGGAACACTGAAGCTTTCTTT | CASSYLQGNTEAFF
- | - | TRBJ1-2 | TRBV6-6 | TGTGCCAGCAGTTACTCGCGGGGAGGCGGGAGCTACACCTTC | CASSYSRGGGSYTF
- | TRBD1 | TRBJ2-6 | TRBV27 | TGTGCCAGCTCAACGGGGTGGCAAGGGGGCGCTGGGGCCAACGTCCTGACTTTC | CASSTGWQGGAGANVLTF
- | - | TRBJ2-1 | TRBV2 | TGTGCCAGCACCACAACAGGGTCCCGTGCGTTCTTC | CASTTTGSRAFF
- | TRBD1 | TRBJ1-5 | TRBV20-1 | TGCAGTGCTAGTGGCGGGACAGGGGTAACTGATCCCGATCAGCCCCAGCATTTT | CSASGGTGVTDPDQPQHF
- | TRBD1 | TRBJ2-7 | TRBV7-3 | TGTGCCAGCAGCCCAGGACAGGGCTGGAGCGAGCAGTACTTC | CASSPGQGWSEQYF
- | TRBD2 | TRBJ2-1 | TRBV5-1 | TGCGCCAGCAGCTCCCCGCTGGGAGCGGGGAGCTCCTACAATGAGCAGTTCTTC | CASSSPLGAGSSYNEQFF
few | TRBD1 | TRBJ1-3 | TRBV5-1 | TGCGCCAGCAGCTTGGGACAGGGGTTCGGAAACACCATATATTTT | CASSLGQGFGNTIYF
- | TRBD1 | TRBJ2-5 | TRBV5-1 | TGCGCCAGCAGCCCTCCGGGACAGGGGGCGCTGGGGACCCAGTACTTC | CASSPPGQGALGTQYF